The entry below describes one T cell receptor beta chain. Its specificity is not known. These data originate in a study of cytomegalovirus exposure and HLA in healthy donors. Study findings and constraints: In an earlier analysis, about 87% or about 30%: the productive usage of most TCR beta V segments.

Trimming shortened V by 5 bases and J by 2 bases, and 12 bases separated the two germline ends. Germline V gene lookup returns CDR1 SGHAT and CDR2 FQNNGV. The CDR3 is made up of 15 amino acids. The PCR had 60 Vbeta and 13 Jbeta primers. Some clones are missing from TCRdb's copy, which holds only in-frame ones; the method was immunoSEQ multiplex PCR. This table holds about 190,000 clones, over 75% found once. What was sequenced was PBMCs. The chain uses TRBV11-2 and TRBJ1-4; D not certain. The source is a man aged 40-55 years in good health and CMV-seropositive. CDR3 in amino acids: CASSPRPSTNEKLFF. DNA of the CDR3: TGTGCCAGCAGCCCTAGGCCCTCGACTAATGAAAAACTGTTTTTT. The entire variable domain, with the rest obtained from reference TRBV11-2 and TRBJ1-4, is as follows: EAGVAQSPRYKIIEKRQSVAFWCNPISGHATLYWYQQILGQGPKLLIQFQNNGVVDDSQLPKDRFSAERLKGVDSTLKIQPAKLEDSAVYLCASSPRPSTNEKLFFGSGTQLSVL.